These 30 T cell receptor beta chains were all obtained from the same sample, sequenced in a study of cytomegalovirus exposure and HLA in healthy donors. Researchers ran the PCR with 60 Vbeta and 13 Jbeta primers. Data came from immunoSEQ multiplex PCR; TCRdb stores just in-frame clones and leaves some out. The table includes about 220,000 clones, about 81% detected once. Input material: PBMCs. These receptors were collected from a woman between 35 and 50 years old in good health and CMV-seropositive.

The V call is TRBV4-1, the J call TRBJ2-5; tentatively, D is TRBD1 (6 bases). The germline CDR1 and CDR2 sequences are MGHRA and YSYEKL. Trimming took 4 bases from V and 4 from J, leaving 16 bases between them. CDR3 length: 15 amino acids. CDR3 sequence: CASSLATGGGETQYF. CDR3 sequence (DNA): TGCGCCAGCAGCCTAGCGACAGGTGGCGGAGAGACCCAGTACTTC.

The rearrangement links TRBV29-1 to TRBJ2-5, with 10 bases identical to TRBD1. The DNA end is more similar to TRBJ2-7, so the J call may be wrong. CDR3 length: 17 residues. Germline V gene sequence: CDR1 SQVTM, CDR2 ANQGSEA. The CDR3 protein is CSVVIRQGAISGNEQYF. In DNA, the CDR3 is TGCAGCGTTGTCATTCGACAGGGGGCGATCTCTGGGAACGAGCAGTACTTC.

In its sample, this clone was seen a few times. The chain joins TRBV4-1 to TRBJ1-1; D is perhaps TRBD1 (6 bases). The V and J ends lost 7 bases and 0 bases respectively, with 24 bases between them. The CDR3 has 18 residues. The V gene's germline CDR1 is MGHRA and CDR2 YSYEKL. The CDR3 loop is CASTLSGRGKKVNTEAFF. The DNA for the CDR3 is TGCGCCAGCACCCTGTCGGGCAGGGGCAAAAAAGTGAACACTGAAGCTTTCTTT.

The chain uses TRBV2 and TRBJ1-4, with 7 bases matching TRBD1. After removal of 5 bases from V and 1 base from J, the junction contained 4 bases not matched to a gene. From germline, CDR1 is SNHLY and CDR2 FYNNEI. The CDR3 spans 15 residues. In DNA form, the CDR3 reads TGTGCCAGCAGTATGAGGGGGCGAACTAATGAAAAACTGTTTTTT. It codes for CASSMRGRTNEKLFF.

Concerning this clone: Compared with germline, one end of the junction differs, possibly owing to a read error. V is TRBV11-3 and J is TRBJ2-6; 12 bases are a match to TRBD2. This CDR3 contains 18 residues. Germline V gives CDR1 SGHNT, CDR2 YENEEA. The CDR3 DNA sequence: TGTGCCAGCAGCTCAGGACTAGCGGGGAGCTCTGGGGCCAACGTCCCGACTTTC. This codes for CASSSGLAGSSGANVPTF.

The chain couples TRBV4-3 to TRBJ2-1; D remains ambiguous. CDR3 size: 20 residues. V dropped 4 bases and J dropped 0 bases, with 25 bases sitting between them. Looked up from germline, CDR1 is LGHNA and CDR2 is YSLEER. The CDR3 here is CASSPRGVGVAVSSYNEQFF. For the CDR3, the DNA is TGCGCCAGCAGCCCCCGAGGAGTGGGTGTCGCGGTGAGCTCCTACAATGAGCAGTTCTTC.

J is TRBJ2-5 and V is TRBV30; TRBD2 aligns across 12 bases. CDR1 and CDR2 (germline): GTSNPN, SVGIG (reference sequence). The length of the CDR3 is 17 residues. The V and J ends lost 3 bases and 5 bases, in that order; junction bases with no gene match: 13. CDR3 in amino acids: CAWRGRLAGEPSETQYF. The CDR3 DNA is TGTGCCTGGAGGGGACGACTAGCGGGGGAGCCGTCGGAGACCCAGTACTTC.

A remark on this clone: Distinct nucleotide sequences in the sample also encode this CDR3. This chain uses TRBV18 with TRBJ2-7; the D gene is possibly TRBD2 (5 bases). The V end was cut by 2 bases, the J end by 0 bases, with 5 bases between. Germline V gives CDR1 KGHSH, CDR2 LQKENI. The CDR3 runs 13 residues. The CDR3 reads CASSPGSSYEQYF. DNA of the CDR3: TGTGCCAGCTCACCAGGGAGCTCCTACGAGCAGTACTTC.

The gene calls are TRBV11-1 and TRBJ2-7, with TRBD2 identical over 8 bases. Germline V CDR1 and CDR2: SGHAT, FQDESV (reference sequence). There are 16 residues in the CDR3. V lost 5 bases and J lost 0; bases outside the gene matches: 9. DNA for the CDR3: TGTGCCAGCAGCGGCCGACTAGCGCCGAGCTCCTACGAGCAGTACTTC. Translated: CASSGRLAPSSYEQYF.

CDR3 nucleotides: TGCGCCAGCAGCCAAGACCGCTTCTCCTTTAGCTCTGGAAACACCATATATTTT. As protein: CASSQDRFSFSSGNTIYF. The gene calls are TRBV4-1 and TRBJ1-3; D uncertain. V lost 0 bases to trimming and J lost 0 bases, with 15 bases between them. The germline V gene encodes CDR1 MGHRA and CDR2 YSYEKL. This CDR3 comprises 18 residues.

The chain links TRBV28 to TRBJ1-5; no clear D. Germline CDR1 MDHEN, CDR2 SYDVKM. Between the trimmed V and J ends, which lost 1 base and 3 bases, there was a span of 7 bases. The CDR3 runs 14 residues. Here the CDR3 DNA reads TGTGCCAGCAGTTTATCAGTGAACAATCAGCCCCAGCATTTT. Its translation is CASSLSVNNQPQHF.

Here the CDR3 DNA reads TGCGCCAGCAGCTTGGTTCAGGACAGCGGTTTTGAAGCTTTCTTT. It yields the protein CASSLVQDSGFEAFF. The V gene is TRBV5-1, the J gene TRBJ1-1, with a possible D match to TRBD1 (6 bases). V lost 0 bases, J lost 7 bases, and 16 bases lay in between. The CDR3 spans 15 residues. The V gene's germline CDR1 is SGHRS and CDR2 YFSETQ.

The chain joins TRBV7-2 to TRBJ1-5; D is possibly TRBD1 (5 bases). Germline V gene data show CDR1 as SGHTA and CDR2 as FQGNSA. The CDR3 loop spans 13 amino acids. V gave up 8 bases and J gave up 1 base, with 9 bases separating them. The CDR3 reads CASSGDSNQPQHF. The CDR3, as DNA: TGTGCCAGCTCGGGGGACAGCAATCAGCCCCAGCATTTT.

The chain employs TRBV7-3 and TRBJ2-5; D perhaps matches TRBD2 (7 bases). The CDR3 consists of 15 residues. CDR1 is SGHTA and CDR2 is FQGTGA in the germline V gene. Deletions cut 5 bases from V and 4 bases from J, with 17 bases between. CDR3 nucleotide sequence: TGTGCCAGCAGCGCCCAAGGGGGGGTAGGAGAGACCCAGTACTTC. Protein product: CASSAQGGVGETQYF. Full variable domain (missing parts from reference TRBV7-3 and TRBJ2-5): GAGVSQTPSNKVTEKGKYVELRCDPISGHTALYWYRQSLGQGPEFLIYFQGTGAADDSGLPNDRFFAVRPEGSVSTLKIQRTERGDSAVYLCASSAQGGVGETQYFGPGTRLLVL.

This chain uses TRBV7-3 with TRBJ2-2, with unresolved D. Per the germline V gene, CDR1 is SGHTA and CDR2 is FQGTGA. The CDR3 totals 15 residues. V was pared by 0 bases and J by 6 bases, with 11 bases between. CDR3 coding DNA: TGTGCCAGCAGCTTAACCGGCAGTCAGGCCGGGGAGCTGTTTTTT. This translates into CASSLTGSQAGELFF.

The V and J genes are TRBV28 and TRBJ1-4; maybe TRBD1 (5 bases). Germline lookup yields CDR1 MDHEN and CDR2 SYDVKM. The CDR3 contains 15 residues. Trimming cost V 2 bases and J 3 bases, with 10 bases left between them. CDR3 in amino acids: CASSLGGNSNEKLFF. CDR3 DNA: TGTGCCAGCAGTTTAGGGGGGAATTCTAATGAAAAACTGTTTTTT.

V usage is TRBV30 and J usage is TRBJ2-3; D gene ambiguous. The CDR3 covers 12 residues. V dropped 4 bases and J dropped 2 bases, with 7 bases sitting between them. Germline V gives CDR1 GTSNPN, CDR2 SVGIG (reference sequence). CDR3 nucleotide sequence: TGTGCCTGGATACTTTCCACAGATACGCAGTATTTT. Translation: CAWILSTDTQYF.

The V and J genes are TRBV7-2 and TRBJ2-2; 13 bases match TRBD2. Germline lookup yields CDR1 SGHTA and CDR2 FQGNSA. CDR3 length equals 16 residues. V was pared by 6 bases and J by 6 bases, with 7 bases of the junction left unmatched. CDR3 residues: CASRPWTSGGPGELFF. The CDR3 coding sequence is TGTGCCAGCAGGCCTTGGACTAGCGGGGGTCCCGGGGAGCTGTTTTTT. The entire variable domain, with the rest obtained from reference TRBV7-2 and TRBJ2-2, is as follows: GAGVSQSPSNKVTEKGKDVELRCDPISGHTALYWYRQSLGQGLEFLIYFQGNSAPDKSGLPSDRFSAERTGGSVSTLTIQRTQQEDSAVYLCASRPWTSGGPGELFFGEGSRLTVL.

The chain couples TRBV21-1 to TRBJ2-7; TRBD1 reflects the table's D call only, with no check against the DNA. TRBV21-1 is noted as a pseudogene. The CDR3 is made up of 12 amino acids. The DNA for the CDR3 is TGTGCCAGCCTACACAGGGCCTACGAGCAGTACTTC. Encoded protein: CASLHRAYEQYF.

The chain couples TRBV10-3 to TRBJ2-1; D may be TRBD2 (7 bases). The CDR3 has 16 residues. The V gene's germline CDR1 is ENHRY and CDR2 SYGVKD. Trimming shortened V by 0 bases and J by 2 bases, and 11 bases separated the two germline ends. This CDR3 is CAISESMGGPYNEQFF. Written as DNA, the CDR3 is TGTGCCATCAGTGAGTCTATGGGGGGGCCCTACAATGAGCAGTTCTTC.

The chain uses TRBV6-5 and TRBJ2-1, with 10 bases that match TRBD1. The CDR3 is 13 amino acids. Losses at the gene ends were 6 bases for V and 8 bases for J; bases not matched to a gene: 4. Germline loops: CDR1 MNHEY, CDR2 SVGAGI. The CDR3 nucleotides are TGTGCCAGCAGCCGACAGGGGGCAGATGAGCAGTTCTTC. Its protein product is CASSRQGADEQFF.

The J gene is TRBJ2-4, the V gene TRBV9, with 7 bases lining up with TRBD1. The trim removed 0 bases at V and 0 bases at J, leaving 6 bases unmatched. Germline lookup yields CDR1 SGDLS and CDR2 YYNGEE. The CDR3 length is 17 residues. Written as DNA, the CDR3 is TGTGCCAGCAGCGTAGCGGCAGGGGGTTTAGCCAAAAACATTCAGTACTTC. Translation gives CASSVAAGGLAKNIQYF.

The rearrangement joins TRBV30 to TRBJ2-1, with TRBD2 matching 9 bases. CDR1 GTSNPN and CDR2 SVGIG come from the germline V gene (reference sequence). J gave up 3 bases and V 4 bases, and 4 bases lay outside the gene matches. CDR3 length: 14 amino acids. CDR3 DNA: TGTGCCTGGACCGGGACTAGCATCTACAATGAGCAGTTCTTC. Protein: CAWTGTSIYNEQFF. Complete variable domain (other parts from reference TRBV30 and TRBJ2-1): SQTIHQWPATLVQPVGSPLSLECTVEGTSNPNLYWYRQAAGRGLQLLFYSVGIGQISSEVPQNLSASRPQDRQFILSSKKLLLSDSGFYLCAWTGTSIYNEQFFGPGTRLTVL.

The CDR3 reads CASSESVVRGTQMNTEAFF. The CDR3 coding sequence is TGCGCCAGCAGTGAGTCGGTCGTCAGGGGGACCCAAATGAACACTGAAGCTTTCTTT. The chain links TRBV10-1 to TRBJ1-1, with 7 bases that match TRBD1. Trimming removed 0 bases from V and 0 bases from J; junction bases left unmatched: 13. The germline V gene encodes CDR1 WNHNN and CDR2 SYGVQD (reference sequence). The CDR3 is made up of 19 amino acids.

V usage is TRBV30 and J usage is TRBJ1-2, with D maybe TRBD1 (6 bases). This CDR3 region has 13 residues. V was shortened by 6 bases and J by 2 bases, with 13 bases between the two germline ends. Germline CDR1 is GTSNPN and CDR2 is SVGIG (reference sequence). This CDR3 is CACTGTGNYGYTF. The CDR3 bases are TGTGCCTGTACCGGAACAGGGAACTATGGCTACACCTTC.

The chain combines TRBV5-4 with TRBJ2-5; 8 nucleotides line up with TRBD1. This CDR3 spans 16 amino acids. Germline V lookup: CDR1 SGHNT, CDR2 YYREEE (reference sequence). The V gene end was trimmed by 0 bases and the J gene end by 2 bases; junction bases not matched to a gene: 6. The CDR3 region is CASSLAGTGPQETQYF. CDR3 coding DNA: TGTGCCAGCAGCTTGGCGGGGACAGGCCCACAAGAGACCCAGTACTTC.

This clone has a single count. The rearrangement joins TRBV13 to TRBJ1-6; D unresolved. Germline V gives CDR1 PRHDT, CDR2 FYEKMQ (reference sequence). CDR3 size: 11 residues. The V end was cut by 0 bases, the J end by 19 bases, with 10 bases between. The CDR3 region has the DNA TGTGCCAGCAGCTTAGGAACTACCCAGCACTTT. This codes for CASSLGTTQHF.

In its sample, this clone was seen a few times. The V and J genes are TRBV4-1 and TRBJ1-2, with 8 bases matching TRBD1. The J segment lost 6 bases and the V segment lost 6 bases, leaving 9 bases of the junction unmatched. The CDR3 length is 14 residues. The germline V gene encodes CDR1 MGHRA and CDR2 YSYEKL. CDR3 in DNA: TGCGCCAGCAGACAAACAGGGGGGATAAATGGCTACACCTTC. Protein: CASRQTGGINGYTF.

This clone was detected only a few times. In DNA form, the CDR3 reads TGTGCCAGCAGCTTAGGAGCGGGGGACACCGGGGAGCTGTTTTTT. The encoded protein is CASSLGAGDTGELFF. The chain couples TRBV7-9 to TRBJ2-2; 8 bases line up with TRBD2. Trimming cost V 1 base and J 3 bases; bases outside gene matches: 1. The CDR3 totals 15 residues. The germline CDR1 and CDR2 sequences are SEHNR and FQNEAQ (reference sequence).

A word on this clone: Sequence at one end of the junction differs from germline and may be a read error. The V call is TRBV7-9, the J call TRBJ2-2; maybe TRBD1 (5 bases). CDR1 and CDR2 from the germline V gene are SEHNR and FQNEAQ (reference sequence). CDR3 length: 15 amino acids. The chain's CDR3 is CSSSLGQPFAGELFF. Written as DNA, the CDR3 is TGTTCCAGCAGCCTAGGACAACCCTTCGCCGGGGAGCTGTTTTTT.